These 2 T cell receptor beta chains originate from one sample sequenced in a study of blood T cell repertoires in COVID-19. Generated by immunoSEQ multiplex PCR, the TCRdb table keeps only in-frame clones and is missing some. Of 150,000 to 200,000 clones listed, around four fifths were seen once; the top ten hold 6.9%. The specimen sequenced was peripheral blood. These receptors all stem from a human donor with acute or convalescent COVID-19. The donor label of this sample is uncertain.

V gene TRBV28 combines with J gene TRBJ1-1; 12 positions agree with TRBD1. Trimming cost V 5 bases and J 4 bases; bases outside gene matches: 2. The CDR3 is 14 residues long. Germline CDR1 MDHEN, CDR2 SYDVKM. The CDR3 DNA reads TGTGCCAGCAGTGGGGGACAGGGGGCCACTGAAGCTTTCTTT. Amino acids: CASSGGQGATEAFF.

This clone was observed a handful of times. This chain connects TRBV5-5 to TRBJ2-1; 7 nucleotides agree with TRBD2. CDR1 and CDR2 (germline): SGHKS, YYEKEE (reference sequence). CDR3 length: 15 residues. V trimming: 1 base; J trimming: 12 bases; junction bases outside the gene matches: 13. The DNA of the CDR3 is TGTGCCAGCAGCTTGTGGCTAGCGGCCTCCCAGGGGCAGTTCTTC. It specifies CASSLWLAASQGQFF.